This T cell receptor beta chain is from a study of vaccination effects on CD4 cells after COVID-19 (dated by TCRdb to between 2021 and 2024). With regard to the full study: Across the study, the median time from the second dose to post-vaccine sampling was 72 days (range 14 to 241). Altogether, approximately 10 COVID-19 convalescent patients and 4 SARS-CoV-2-naive healthy vaccine recipients made up the full study. The study compared SARS-CoV-2 spike-specific CD4+ TCR repertoires before and after mRNA vaccination in COVID-19 convalescent patients and infection-naive vaccine recipients. In the study, cultures from other donors were sequenced using the Oncomine TCR Beta short-read assay on an Illumina iSeq 100. Broad study findings and their caveats: The study was limited by a small number of convalescent patients, and early post-infection timepoints were lacking. In healthy vaccine recipients, vaccine-induced clones were almost all SARS-CoV-2 mono-reactive, with only 1 of 255 cross-reactive with common cold coronaviruses. Both infection-induced and vaccine-induced clones contracted markedly at late post-vaccination timepoints, which is consistent with waning T cell responses.

To identify antigen-specific CD4+ T cell clonotypes by their expansion, the ViraFEST assay first stimulated PBMC with viral peptide pools and then applied TCR sequencing. After around eleven days of culture, CD4+ T cells were isolated with the EasySep CD4+ T cell isolation kit. Each participant got two doses of an mRNA SARS-CoV-2 vaccine, either BNT162b2 or mRNA-1273. The absence of prior SARS-CoV-2 infection in healthy vaccine recipients was confirmed by negative nucleocapsid antibodies before and after vaccination. A few million PBMC per well were cultured with about 9 ug/ml peptides in IMDM containing approximately 4.7% human AB serum, roughly 10 IU/ml IL-2 and gentamicin. Half of the culture medium was replaced with fresh IL-2-containing medium on days 3 and 7. Unless noted otherwise, every peptide stimulation condition was cultured in triplicate wells. PBMC were separated from whole blood using Ficoll-Paque Plus gradient centrifugation and were then either cryopreserved at -140C or used fresh. The spike proteins of SARS-CoV-2 and of the common cold coronaviruses HCoV-NL63, HCoV-OC43 and HCoV-229E were spanned by overlapping peptide pools. Genomic DNA was extracted from cultured CD4+ T cells with the QIAamp micro DNA kit.

The junction shows trimming of 3 bases on V and 7 bases on J, and the gene matches do not reach 10 bases of it. From cysteine to phenylalanine, the CDR3 is 14 amino acids long. Left in the record is the CDR3 DNA by itself, 42 bases read in frame from the first base. The germline V gene (reference sequence) provides CDR1 DFQATT and CDR2 SNEGSKA. The library came from the immunoSEQ multiplex PCR assay. DNA from the CD4+ T cells that had been cultured and isolated underwent TCR beta CDR3 sequencing. The source study handled its data this way. Non-productive TCR sequences were removed and reads were trimmed to the CDR3 region, keeping CDR3s of at least 7 amino acids. The MANAFEST web app was used to pick out antigen-specific clonotypes by comparing their expansion in peptide wells with that in reference cultures. To be called positive, a clone needed expansion at FDR<0.05 compared with the reference and with all other wells, an odds ratio greater than 5, and a frequency greater than 0.1% in two replicate wells. Cross-reactive clonotypes were defined as significantly expanded in SARS-CoV-2 spike wells and in at least one common cold coronavirus spike condition. Using the stringdist R package, CDR3 similarity was measured by Levenshtein distance, and unrooted trees were constructed with ape in R 3.6.1. TCRdb provides this immuneACCESS table in a form limited to in-frame rearrangements. Some clones are lacking; in checked studies, under half of them reflect an unresolved V gene, and why the rest are absent is not known. V and J calls and clone size are as listed in that table; D and trimming were resolved from the DNA. Within this sample are approximately 70,000 clones, with roughly three quarters of them counted one time only. The ten largest clones take up 0.85% to 1% of the sample.

About this clone: What this receptor recognizes is not known. No per-base quality is available; no much larger clone lies one base away.

This TCR came from a human donor who received a COVID-19 vaccine. The chain links TRBV20-1 with TRBJ2-5; TRBD1 agrees with 8 junctional bases. Here the sequenced sample was CD4+ T cells from PBMCs cultured with HCoV-OC43 spike peptides, taken after COVID-19 vaccination. The cell subset or site label, as the study defines it: HCoV-OC43 spike overlapping peptide pool stimulation. This receptor carries the CDR3 CSASLGQVGGTQYF. The nucleotides are TGCAGTGCTAGTTTGGGACAGGTTGGGGGGACCCAGTACTTC.